This T cell receptor beta chain was profiled in a study of tumor-infiltrating lymphocytes in primary liver carcinoma. The study's findings and limits: Against blood, tumors held a significantly higher top-250-clone fraction (p = 0.039).

Co-extraction of RNA and DNA was performed on about 20-32 mg of unsorted bulk tissue. Primary liver carcinomas in the patients were surgically resected. The template, roughly 0.45 ug total RNA, yielded TCR beta cDNA made with a constant-region primer. TCR beta libraries came from three nested multiplex PCR rounds using slightly modified ARM-PCR. Investigators reported that the first two PCR rounds, at roughly 10 cycles each, used TRBV1-TRBV30 forward primers with a C-beta reverse primer. TCRdb itself ran the multiplex PCR reads through MiXCR, one entry per CDR3 protein. Here the sample spans around 120,000 distinct CDR3 sequences, 60% to 70% being singletons. This clonotype was observed many times. Its antigen remains unknown. Germline V lookup: CDR1 SEHNR, CDR2 FQNEAQ (reference sequence). Trimming took off 3 bases at V and 5 bases at J, with 10 bases between the two ends. The CDR3 is 13 residues long.

J is TRBJ2-5 and V is TRBV7-9; D may be TRBD1 (6 bases). The sequence was obtained from a woman aged 55-70 years with primary liver carcinoma and hepatitis B virus infection. Sequenced sample: liver tumor tissue from sampling region 1. Subset described: tumor region T1, superior pole. The CDR3 region has the DNA TGTGCCAGCAGCTTGGGGCAGGGGGAGACCCAGTACTTC. It is translated as CASSLGQGETQYF.